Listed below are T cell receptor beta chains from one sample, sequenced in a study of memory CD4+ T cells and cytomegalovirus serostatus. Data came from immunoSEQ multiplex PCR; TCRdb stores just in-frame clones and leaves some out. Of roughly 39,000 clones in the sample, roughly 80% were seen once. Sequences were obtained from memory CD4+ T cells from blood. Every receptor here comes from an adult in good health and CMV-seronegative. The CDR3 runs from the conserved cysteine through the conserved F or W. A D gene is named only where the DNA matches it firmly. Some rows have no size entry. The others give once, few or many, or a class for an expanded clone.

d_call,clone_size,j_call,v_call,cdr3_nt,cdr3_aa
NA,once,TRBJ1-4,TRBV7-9,TGTGCCAGCACCACCCAGGGCCTCGAAAAACTGTTTTTT,CASTTQGLEKLFF
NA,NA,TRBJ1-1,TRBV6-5,TGTGCCAGCAGTCCTCCGGGCACTGAAGCTTTCTTT,CASSPPGTEAFF
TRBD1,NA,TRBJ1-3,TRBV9,TGTGCCAGCAGCGTAGGGACAGGGAGAAACACCATATATTTT,CASSVGTGRNTIYF
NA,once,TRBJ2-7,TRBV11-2,TGTGCCAGCAGCCCTGGGTGGGCCTCCTACGAGCAGTACTTC,CASSPGWASYEQYF
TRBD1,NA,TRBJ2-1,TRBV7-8,TGTGCCAGCAGCTTCCGAGGGACAGGGACGTACAATGAGCAGTTCTTC,CASSFRGTGTYNEQFF
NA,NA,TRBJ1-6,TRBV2,TGTGCCAGCAGGACGCTAGAGGGGAGGGGATTTTCACCCCTCCACTTT,CASRTLEGRGFSPLHF
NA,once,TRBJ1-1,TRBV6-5,TGTGCCAGCAGTTACGGGCACCCGGGTACTGAAGCTTTCTTT,CASSYGHPGTEAFF
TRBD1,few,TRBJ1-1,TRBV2,TGTGCCAGCCGGGACAGGGGTCGACCGGCTCGGGAGGACACTGAAGCTTTCTTT,CASRDRGRPAREDTEAFF
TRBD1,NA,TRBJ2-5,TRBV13,TGTGCCAGCAGCTTCGGGACAGGGGGAGAGGAGACCCAGTACTTC,CASSFGTGGEETQYF
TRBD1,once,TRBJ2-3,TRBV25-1,TGTGCCAGCAGTAGGGCCACAGGGGGCACAGATACGCAGTATTTT,CASSRATGGTDTQYF
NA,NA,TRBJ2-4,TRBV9,TGTGCCAGCAGCGTAGCGGGGGGCCTAGACATTCAGTACTTC,CASSVAGGLDIQYF
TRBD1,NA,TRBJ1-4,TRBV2,TGTGCCAGCAGTGTAACAGGGGGCGGGAATGAAAAACTGTTTTTT,CASSVTGGGNEKLFF
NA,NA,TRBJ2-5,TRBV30,TGTGCCTGGAGTGTACGGGCAGGGGAGACCCAGTACTTC,CAWSVRAGETQYF
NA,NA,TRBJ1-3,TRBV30,TGTGCCTCAGCTTCCGGGCGGTTCTCTGGAAACACCATATATTTT,CASASGRFSGNTIYF
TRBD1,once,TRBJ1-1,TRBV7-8,TGTGCCAGCAGCTTAGCGTCGACAGGGGCCACTGAAGCTTTCTTT,CASSLASTGATEAFF
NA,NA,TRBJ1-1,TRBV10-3,TGTGCCATCAGCCCTATAGCCGGACAGAACACTGAAGCTTTCTTT,CAISPIAGQNTEAFF
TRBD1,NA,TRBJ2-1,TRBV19,TGTGCCAGTAGAGCCCGGGACAGGGGCGTTGGTGAGCAGTTCTTC,CASRARDRGVGEQFF
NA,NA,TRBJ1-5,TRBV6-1,TGTGCCAGCAGCAAATGGCAGGGGAATCAGCCCCAGCATTTT,CASSKWQGNQPQHF
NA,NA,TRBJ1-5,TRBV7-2,TGTGCCAGCAGCTTAGAGACAGATCAGCCCCAGCATTTT,CASSLETDQPQHF
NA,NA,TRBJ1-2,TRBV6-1,TGTGCCAGCAGTGCGGCTCAGGGCCAGGCGGGGTATGGCTACACCTTC,CASSAAQGQAGYGYTF
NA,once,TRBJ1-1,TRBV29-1,TGCAGCGTTGAGGCCGGGGGCTGGACTGAAGCTTTCTTT,CSVEAGGWTEAFF
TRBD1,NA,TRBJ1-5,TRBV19,TGTGCCAGTAGTATTGACAGGGTCCGGCGGGGGACCCAGCATTTT,CASSIDRVRRGTQHF
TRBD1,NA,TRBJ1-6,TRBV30,TGTGCCTGGAGGGCCCCGGGACAGGTTAATTCACCCCTCCACTTT,CAWRAPGQVNSPLHF
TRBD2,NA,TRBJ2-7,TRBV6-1,TGTGCCAGCAGCAAGGGACTAGCAGAATCCTACGAGCAGTACTTC,CASSKGLAESYEQYF
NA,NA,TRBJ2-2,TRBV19,TGTGCCAGTAAACCAGAGGGGGCCGGGGAGCTGTTTTTT,CASKPEGAGELFF
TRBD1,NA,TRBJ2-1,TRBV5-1,TGCGCCAGCAGCTTGGACAATAGGGGGCGGAATGAGCAGTTCTTC,CASSLDNRGRNEQFF
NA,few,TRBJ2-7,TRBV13,TGTGCCAGCAGCTTAGTCGAAGAGCGGGGACACTCCTACGAGCAGTACTTC,CASSLVEERGHSYEQYF
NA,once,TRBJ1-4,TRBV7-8,TGTGCCAGCAGCTTAGTTCGGGGAGACAATGAAAAACTGTTTTTT,CASSLVRGDNEKLFF
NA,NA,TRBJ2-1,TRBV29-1,TGCAGCGTTGAGGTAGGCAGTGAGCAGTTCTTC,CSVEVGSEQFF
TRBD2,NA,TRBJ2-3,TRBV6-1,TGTGCCAGCACAGATGCGGGGGGCCCCACAGATACGCAGTATTTT,CASTDAGGPTDTQYF
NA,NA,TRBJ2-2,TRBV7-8,TGTGCCTGCAGACGGAGAACACCCGGAAACACCGGGGAGCTGTTTTTT,CACRRRTPGNTGELFF
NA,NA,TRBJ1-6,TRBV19,TGTGCCAGTAGTTATCGGAAGGACAGCAATTCACCCCTCCACTTT,CASSYRKDSNSPLHF
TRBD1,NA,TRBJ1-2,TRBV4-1,TGCGCCAGCAGCCACCCACTCTCCGGGACAGACTATGGCTACACCTTC,CASSHPLSGTDYGYTF
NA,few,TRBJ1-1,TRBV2,TGTGCCAGCAGGGGGCAGACTGAAGCTTTCTTT,CASRGQTEAFF
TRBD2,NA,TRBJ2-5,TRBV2,TGTGCCAGCGGGAGGGACTTACAAGAGACCCAGTACTTC,CASGRDLQETQYF
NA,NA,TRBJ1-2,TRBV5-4,TGTGCCAGCAGCTTGGCAGGTGGTAGTGGCTACACCTTC,CASSLAGGSGYTF
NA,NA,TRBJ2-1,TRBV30,TGTGCCTGGACCTCTCAGGGGGGGGGAACGGCTGAGCAGTTCTTC,CAWTSQGGGTAEQFF
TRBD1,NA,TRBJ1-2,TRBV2,TGTGCCAGCAGTCGAGCACAGGGGAGCTATGGCTACACCTTC,CASSRAQGSYGYTF
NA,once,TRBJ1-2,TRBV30,TGTGCCTGGACTCCCTTACAATATTATGGCTACACCTTC,CAWTPLQYYGYTF
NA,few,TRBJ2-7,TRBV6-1,TGTGCCAGCAGTTCAGCCGGGGCGATCAACGAGCAGTACTTC,CASSSAGAINEQYF
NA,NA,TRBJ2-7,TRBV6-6,TGTGCCAGCACGGGTAGCTCCTACGAGCAGTACTTC,CASTGSSYEQYF